Listed below are T cell receptor beta chains from one sample, sequenced in a study of T-cell reconstitution after alpha-beta-depleted transplantation in children. TCRdb analysed the PCR reads with MiXCR anew, one entry per CDR3 protein. The repertoire has nearly 200,000 distinct CDR3 sequences, 6.3% of them found once; the top ten carry approximately 4.1%. The sample was PBMCs, taken before TCRalphabeta/CD19-depleted stem cell transplant. These receptors all come from a girl younger than two with combined immunodeficiency, due to receive a stem cell transplant. The CDR3 runs from the conserved cysteine through the conserved F or W. Each record gives: clone size, D gene, J gene, V gene, CDR3 DNA, CDR3 protein. The D gene is left open where the match is weak. The size entry is marked missing in some rows and otherwise reads once, few, many or a size class.

>many|TRBD1|TRBJ1-4|TRBV10-3
TGTGCCATCAGTCGCGGACAGGCGGGCGAAAAACTGTTTTTT
CAISRGQAGEKLFF
>NA|TRBD1|TRBJ1-2|TRBV20-1
TGCAGTGCTAGTGGGACAGGGGATAACTATGGCTACACCTTC
CSASGTGDNYGYTF
>many|NA|TRBJ2-1|TRBV7-9
TGTGCCAGCAGCTTAACCGGGGAGCAGTTCTTC
CASSLTGEQFF
>many|NA|TRBJ1-2|TRBV29-1
TGCAGCGTCCACGAAGCTACCTATGGCTACACCTTC
CSVHEATYGYTF
>many|NA|TRBJ1-1|TRBV20-1
TGCAGTGCCACCGAAGACAGGAACACTGAAGCTTTCTTT
CSATEDRNTEAFF
>many|NA|TRBJ2-1|TRBV7-9
TGTGCCAGCGGCGGGCCAGTCAATGAGCAGTTCTTC
CASGGPVNEQFF
>NA|NA|TRBJ2-7|TRBV12-3/TRBV12-4
TGTGCCAGCAGGGCCGGGACGGCAACCTACGAGCAGTACTTC
CASRAGTATYEQYF
>many|NA|TRBJ2-5|TRBV5-1
TGCGCCAGCAGCTTCTCCAGCGGGTTGGAGACCCAGTACTTC
CASSFSSGLETQYF
>many|NA|TRBJ2-1|TRBV4-3
TGCGCCAGCAGCCAGCACCTGGCGAGTTTGGAGTTCTTC
CASSQHLASLEFF
>many|TRBD2|TRBJ2-1|TRBV9
TGTGCCAGCAGGCTCTGGGGACTAGACTACAATGAGCAGTTCTTC
CASRLWGLDYNEQFF
>many|NA|TRBJ2-2|TRBV20-1
TGCAGTGCTACCCGACGGGTCACCGGGGAGCTGTTTTTT
CSATRRVTGELFF
>many|NA|TRBJ1-1|TRBV20-1
TGCAGTGCTAGAGACACCGGGACGGGGAACACTGAAGCTTTCTTT
CSARDTGTGNTEAFF
>many|NA|TRBJ2-1|TRBV12-3/TRBV12-4
TGTGCCAGCAGTTTTGACTACAATGAGCAGTTCTTC
CASSFDYNEQFF
>many|TRBD1|TRBJ1-2|TRBV6-2/TRBV6-3
TGTGCCAGCACTCGACAGGGAGTGGGGTATGGCTACACCTTC
CASTRQGVGYGYTF
>many|NA|TRBJ1-2|TRBV7-2
TGTGCCAGCAGCTTCCGAATGGCCAGACCATATGGCTACACCTTC
CASSFRMARPYGYTF
>few|NA|TRBJ1-5|TRBV4-1
TGCGCCAGCAGCCAAATGCCTGGCAATCAGCCCCAGCATTTT
CASSQMPGNQPQHF
>many|TRBD2|TRBJ2-1|TRBV7-9
TGTGCCAGCAGCTTCGGACTAGCGGGAGGGCCTTACAATGAGCAGTTCTTC
CASSFGLAGGPYNEQFF
>many|TRBD1|TRBJ2-1|TRBV25-1
TGTGCCAGCAGTGAACAGGGACAGATATACAATGAGCAGTTCTTC
CASSEQGQIYNEQFF
>many|NA|TRBJ2-1|TRBV7-8
TGTGCCAGCAGCACAGGACCAGGACAACTGCAGTTCTTC
CASSTGPGQLQFF
>many|NA|TRBJ2-2|TRBV27
TGTGCCAGCAGTTTAAACCCTTTGATAGCATTGTCCGGGGAGCTGTTTTTT
CASSLNPLIALSGELFF
>few|NA|TRBJ1-1|TRBV4-3
TGCGCCAGCAGCCACCACGGATACACTGAAGCTTTCTTT
CASSHHGYTEAFF
>many|TRBD2|TRBJ2-3|TRBV20-1
TGCAGTGCTAGTGTGCGGCTAGCGGGGGGTTTTAGCACAGATACGCAGTATTTT
CSASVRLAGGFSTDTQYF
>many|TRBD1|TRBJ1-1|TRBV25-1
TGTGCCAGCAGTGAAGCAGTACAGGGGGACACTGAAGCTTTCTTT
CASSEAVQGDTEAFF